One and the same sample provided the 16 T cell receptor beta chains below, sequenced in a study of Ad26.COV2.S vaccination and SARS-CoV-2 variants. Generated by immunoSEQ multiplex PCR, the TCRdb table keeps only in-frame clones and is missing some. The profile covers about 680,000 clones, with roughly 90% appearing a single time and approximately 1.5% taken by the ten largest. Regarding treatment: around 19 received Ad26.COV2.S at low or high dose, single or two shots; about 5 received placebo; per-sample allocation not given. The samples date from day 63 after the first vaccine or placebo injection. The sequenced sample was peripheral blood, obtained in a trial of Ad26.COV2.S vaccine versus placebo. The receptor source for this set is a person between 18 and 60 years old who received the Ad26.COV2.S COVID-19 vaccine or a placebo.

V and J are TRBV10-3 and TRBJ2-3; the match to TRBD1 covers 8 bases. V shed 9 bases, J shed 1 base, and the junction held 6 bases outside the gene matches. The germline gives CDR1 ENHRY, CDR2 SYGVKD. The CDR3 has 14 amino acids. CDR3 sequence reads: CAIDRGMGTDTQYF. In DNA form, the CDR3 reads TGTGCCATTGACAGGGGAATGGGCACAGATACGCAGTATTTT.

Points on this clone: Other nucleotide sequences from this sample produce the same CDR3. The chain joins TRBV29-1 to TRBJ2-3, with TRBD2 identical over 9 bases. After removal of 4 bases from V and 0 bases from J, the junction contained 5 bases not matched to a gene. The CDR3 extends over 15 amino acids. Germline values: CDR1 SQVTM, CDR2 ANQGSEA. This chain's CDR3 is CSVVPSGGSTDTQYF. DNA for the CDR3: TGCAGCGTTGTACCGAGCGGGGGGAGCACAGATACGCAGTATTTT.

V usage is TRBV15 and J usage is TRBJ1-1; D possibly corresponds to TRBD1 (5 bases). Germline CDR1 and CDR2: LNHNV and YYDKDF (reference sequence). V was shortened by 6 bases and J by 2 bases, with 7 bases between the two germline ends. The CDR3 loop spans 12 amino acids. The CDR3 loop reads CATRQVNTEAFF. The CDR3 coding sequence is TGTGCCACCAGACAGGTTAACACTGAAGCTTTCTTT.

V gene TRBV5-1 combines with J gene TRBJ2-2; the match to TRBD2 covers 11 bases. Germline V gene data show CDR1 as SGHRS and CDR2 as YFSETQ. V lost 4 bases to trimming and J lost 3 bases; unmatched junction nucleotides: 8. This CDR3 is built from 17 residues. CDR3 sequence (DNA): TGCGCCAGCAGCCACGAAGCTAGCGGGGGGTACACCGGGGAGCTGTTTTTT. Its protein is CASSHEASGGYTGELFF.

As DNA, the CDR3 is TGTGCCAGCAGCCAAGAGGCGGGTTTCACTGAAGCTTTCTTT. Its protein product is CASSQEAGFTEAFF. The chain uses TRBV4-2 and TRBJ1-1, with D uncertain. Germline lookup yields CDR1 LGHNA and CDR2 YNFKEQ. Trimming took 0 bases from V and 4 from J, leaving 9 bases between them. The CDR3 sequence is 14 residues long.

The chain couples TRBV6-5 to TRBJ2-1; D is unclear. CDR3 size: 12 residues. Germline assignment: CDR1 MNHEY and CDR2 SVGAGI. Between the trimmed V and J ends, which lost 6 bases and 5 bases, there was a span of 8 bases. The chain's CDR3 is CASSRSNNEQFF. As DNA, the CDR3 is TGTGCCAGCAGCCGCAGTAACAATGAGCAGTTCTTC.

This clone was recorded a few times. The chain joins TRBV10-2 to TRBJ2-3, with 7 positions matching TRBD1. The CDR3 is 16 residues long. V was clipped by 7 bases and J by 2 bases; unmatched bases: 12. Germline CDR1 WSHSY, CDR2 SAAADI. DNA for the CDR3: TGCGCCAGCACTGAAATTACAGGGGCAAACACAGATACGCAGTATTTT. It codes for CASTEITGANTDTQYF.

Only one count was recorded for this clone. The junction shows a germline mismatch at one end, possibly a read error. The rearrangement joins TRBV6-1 to TRBJ2-7; weak D call: TRBD1 (5 bases). This CDR3 is built from 14 residues. Per germline, CDR1 MNHNS and CDR2 SASEGT. The DNA of the CDR3 is TGTGCCAGCAGCGAAGGACAATTTTATCCCGAGCAGTACTTC. Its translation: CASSEGQFYPEQYF.

This clone has a handful of counts. V is TRBV6-1 and J is TRBJ2-7; TRBD2 aligns across 14 bases. Germline lookup yields CDR1 MNHNS and CDR2 SASEGT. This CDR3 comprises 16 residues. Germline trimming cut 3 bases from V and 3 bases from J; bases unmatched to any gene: 4. CDR3 coding DNA: TGTGCCAGCAGTGACTTTGGGACTAGCGGGAGCTACGAGCAGTACTTC. Its protein product is CASSDFGTSGSYEQYF.

The rearrangement links TRBV15 to TRBJ1-6; D gene ambiguous. The CDR3 covers 17 residues. Germline-derived CDR1 and CDR2 are LNHNV and YYDKDF (reference sequence). The V gene lost 2 bases and the J gene lost 0 bases, with 11 bases spanning the gap. CDR3 nucleotides: TGTGCCACCAGCAGACCAACAGCGAGCTCCTATAATTCACCCCTCCACTTT. Encoded protein: CATSRPTASSYNSPLHF.

V and J are TRBV19 and TRBJ1-6; D might be TRBD1 (6 bases). CDR1 and CDR2 (germline): LNHDA, SQIVND (reference sequence). Trimming took 0 bases from V and 9 from J, leaving 9 bases between them. The CDR3 covers 14 residues. CDR3 DNA: TGTGCCAGTAGTATAGATGGACAGTTTTCACCCCTCCACTTT. It encodes CASSIDGQFSPLHF.

This clone came up once. J is TRBJ1-1 and V is TRBV11-2, with a tentative D call TRBD1 (5 bases). Trimming took off 5 bases at V and 2 bases at J, with 12 bases between the two ends. Germline V gene lookup returns CDR1 SGHAT and CDR2 FQNNGV. The CDR3 runs to 14 residues. CDR3 DNA sequence: TGTGCCAGCAGCCCGGGGCAGGACAACACTGAAGCTTTCTTT. Protein sequence: CASSPGQDNTEAFF.

The chain links TRBV19 to TRBJ2-7; D is unresolved. The CDR3 loop spans 14 amino acids. Trimming stripped 5 bases from V and 0 bases from J, with 11 bases between. Germline loops: CDR1 LNHDA, CDR2 SQIVND (reference sequence). The CDR3 DNA reads as TGTGCCAGTAGTCCCTGGAAGAACTCCTACGAGCAGTACTTC. As protein: CASSPWKNSYEQYF.

The chain employs TRBV30 and TRBJ2-1; a weak D match, TRBD1 (7 bases). Trimming removed 4 bases at V and 8 bases at J, with 12 bases between. The CDR3 is 12 amino acids. In germline, CDR1 is GTSNPN, CDR2 SVGIG (reference sequence). CDR3 in DNA: TGTGCCTGGACCAGGGGGGCCGATGAGCAGTTCTTC. It encodes CAWTRGADEQFF.

The chain recombines TRBV11-1 with TRBJ1-1; D is unclear. The germline V gene encodes CDR1 SGHAT and CDR2 FQDESV (reference sequence). The V and J ends lost 3 bases and 3 bases respectively, with 11 bases between them. The CDR3 is 14 amino acids. CDR3 DNA sequence: TGTGCCAGCAGCTTCTATGGGAGGGACACTGAAGCTTTCTTT. Protein sequence: CASSFYGRDTEAFF.

This CDR3 reads CASSLLAGRPSYEQYF. The CDR3 DNA follows: TGTGCCAGCAGTTTACTAGCGGGACGACCCTCCTACGAGCAGTACTTC. This rearrangement joins TRBV27 to TRBJ2-7; 9 nucleotides align to TRBD2. CDR3 length: 16 residues. J gave up 0 bases and V 2 bases, and 5 bases lay outside the gene matches. Germline V lookup: CDR1 MNHEY, CDR2 SMNVEV (reference sequence).